This paragraph covers one T cell receptor (beta chain) sequence. Its cognate antigen is unknown. This CDR3 is 14 amino acids long. Trimming took 6 bases from V and 6 from J; bases not matched to a gene: 5. The V gene's germline CDR1 is SNHLY and CDR2 FYNNEI. The data were produced by immunoSEQ multiplex PCR, yet TCRdb's version contains in-frame clones alone and is incomplete. The sample contains 98,000 or so clones, about 86% of which appear only once. This specimen belongs to a study of T cell responses to AZD1222 COVID-19 vaccine. Whole-study results and caveats: Nearly half of the spike-specific TCRs reportedly recognize variant regions that carry no mutations. Scientists sampled the repertoires only once the peak T cell response had passed. White British people made up most donors, females outnumbered males, and clonal diversity was possibly underestimated. Spike was spanned by vaccine-associated CD4 TCRs, with dominance at 160-218 and 743-854.

V usage is TRBV2 and J usage is TRBJ2-3, with 11 bases lining up with TRBD2. Here the sequenced sample was peripheral blood, taken on day 0 of AZD1222 vaccination. This TCR was recovered from an adult in good health. As DNA, the CDR3 is TGTGCCAGCAGGATTAGCGGGGGGGCGGATACGCAGTATTTT. It encodes CASRISGGADTQYF. The entire variable domain, with the rest obtained from reference TRBV2 and TRBJ2-3, is as follows: EPEVTQTPSHQVTQMGQEVILRCVPISNHLYFYWYRQILGQKVEFLVSFYNNEISEKSEIFDDQFSVERPDGSNFTLKIRSTKLEDSAMYFCASRISGGADTQYFGPGTRLTVL.